Presented here are 32 T cell receptor beta chains from one specimen sequenced in a study of monozygotic twins with inflammatory bowel disease. TCRdb reprocessed the 5' RACE reads and keeps a single row for each CDR3 protein, giving no DNA. This sample's clone table lists about 380,000 distinct CDR3 sequences. The sequencing input was blood. The receptors were sampled from a human donor with ulcerative colitis or Crohn's disease, or a healthy co-twin of an affected twin (not recorded which).

The V and J genes are TRBV20-1 and TRBJ2-6. This CDR3 region has 14 residues. Germline values: CDR1 DFQATT, CDR2 SNEGSKA (reference sequence). This CDR3 is CSASQDSGANVLTF.

The chain carries TRBV19 and TRBJ1-2; TCRdb lists TRBD1, though no DNA is available to test this call. Germline loops: CDR1 LNHDA, CDR2 SQIVND (reference sequence). This CDR3 has 15 amino acids. The CDR3 region is CASSIDTGRNYGYTF.

This chain joins TRBV6-5 and TRBJ2-5; no DNA is available, so the TRBD1 call from TCRdb remains unchecked. The germline gives CDR1 MNHEY, CDR2 SVGAGI. The CDR3 totals 13 residues. The CDR3 protein is CASSRQRGETQYF.

This chain uses TRBV27 with TRBJ2-3; TCRdb gives TRBD1 as the D gene, but with no DNA this cannot be confirmed. The CDR3 totals 16 residues. Looked up from germline, CDR1 is MNHEY and CDR2 is SMNVEV (reference sequence). The CDR3 sequence: CASSFSQGDYTDTQYF.

V gene TRBV30 combines with J gene TRBJ1-5. The CDR3 has 13 residues. CDR1 GTSNPN and CDR2 SVGIG come from the germline V gene (reference sequence). The CDR3 sequence: CAWSEQDNQPQHF.

The chain uses TRBV11-2 and TRBJ2-2; TCRdb lists TRBD2, though no DNA is available to test this call. The germline V gene encodes CDR1 SGHAT and CDR2 FQNNGV. The CDR3 is made up of 15 amino acids. The CDR3 sequence is CASSLVGLESGELFF.

The chain carries TRBV11-2 and TRBJ2-5; the D gene TCRdb calls, TRBD2, cannot be checked with no DNA. Germline lookup yields CDR1 SGHAT and CDR2 FQNNGV. This CDR3 has 16 amino acids. The CDR3 region is CASSLAPASVQETQYF.

This rearrangement joins TRBV6-1 to TRBJ2-1; TCRdb's D gene call, TRBD2, goes unchecked for lack of DNA. Germline CDR1 is MNHNS and CDR2 is SASEGT. The CDR3 has 12 amino acids. The CDR3 loop reads CASSAGLGEQFF.

This rearrangement joins TRBV6-2 or TRBV6-3 to TRBJ2-1. CDR1 and CDR2 (germline): MNHEY, SVGEGT. The length of the CDR3 is 13 residues. The CDR3 region is CASSLTLFNEQFF.

The chain links TRBV2 to TRBJ1-4; TCRdb proposes TRBD1, but this gene call is untestable without DNA. The germline V gene encodes CDR1 SNHLY and CDR2 FYNNEI. The CDR3 has 14 amino acids. This CDR3 reads CASTMDRDNEKLFF.

This sequence joins TRBV29-1 and TRBJ2-3; no DNA is available, so the TRBD1 call from TCRdb remains unchecked. From germline, CDR1 is SQVTM and CDR2 ANQGSEA. CDR3 size: 13 residues. CDR3: CSVGTGNRDTQYF.

This sequence joins TRBV6-1 and TRBJ1-3; checking the TCRdb D call of TRBD1 is not possible without DNA. The CDR3 sequence is 15 residues long. Germline-derived CDR1 and CDR2 are MNHNS and SASEGT. The CDR3 is CAIGQDRGSGNTIYF.

The chain combines TRBV14 with TRBJ1-1. The CDR3 has 17 amino acids. Germline CDR1 and CDR2: SGHDN and FVKESK. The CDR3 spells CASSQDLGAKGNTEAFF.

This chain connects TRBV12-3 or TRBV12-4 to TRBJ1-2. The CDR3 loop spans 17 amino acids. CDR3 in amino acids: CASRAPSRTGLDYGYTF.

The chain joins TRBV18 to TRBJ1-4. Germline assignment: CDR1 KGHSH and CDR2 LQKENI. The CDR3 loop spans 16 amino acids. The CDR3 spells CASSPQGSATNEKLFF.

The chain combines TRBV6-1 with TRBJ2-4. Germline loops: CDR1 MNHNS, CDR2 SASEGT. CDR3 length: 18 amino acids. This CDR3 is CASSAFRPERLAKNIQYF.

The chain carries TRBV20-1 and TRBJ2-1; TCRdb outputs TRBD1, but without DNA this stays unchecked. The CDR3 is made up of 14 amino acids. Per germline, CDR1 DFQATT and CDR2 SNEGSKA (reference sequence). CDR3 region: CSAHGGRAYNEQFF.

V and J are TRBV12-5 and TRBJ1-5; as DNA is missing, the TRBD1 call by TCRdb cannot be tested. Germline V lookup: CDR1 LGHNT, CDR2 FRNRAP. The CDR3 runs to 18 residues. CDR3 sequence: CASGGGARTGRLSQPQHF.

V gene TRBV7-2 combines with J gene TRBJ1-2; TCRdb's assignment of TRBD1 cannot be checked, as there is no DNA. There are 15 residues in the CDR3. Germline V gene data show CDR1 as SGHTA and CDR2 as FQGNSA. CDR3 in amino acids: CASSSHWGTADGYTF.

The V gene is TRBV5-1, the J gene TRBJ2-1; checking the TCRdb D call of TRBD2 is not possible without DNA. The CDR3 is 13 amino acids. Germline V gene data show CDR1 as SGHRS and CDR2 as YFSETQ. CDR3 in amino acids: CASSNGGAYEQFF.

The chain combines TRBV7-8 with TRBJ2-7; TCRdb selects TRBD1, and the lack of DNA leaves this call unchecked. This CDR3 is 16 amino acids long. Germline V gene data show CDR1 as SGHVS and CDR2 as FQNEAQ. The chain's CDR3 is CASSLAVGGVSYEQYF.

The chain has TRBV7-2 and TRBJ1-5. This CDR3 region has 13 residues. Germline CDR1 reads SGHTA; CDR2 reads FQGNSA. The CDR3 sequence is CASSLAPDQPQHF.

The rearrangement joins TRBV5-1 to TRBJ1-4; no DNA is available, so the TRBD1 call from TCRdb remains unchecked. CDR1 is SGHRS, CDR2 YFSETQ, per germline. The CDR3 loop spans 15 amino acids. This chain's CDR3 is CASLRQPATNEKLFF.

The rearrangement links TRBV5-4 to TRBJ2-3; TCRdb picks TRBD1, but there is no DNA to check that call. The CDR3 sequence is 13 residues long. CDR1 is SGHNT, CDR2 YYREEE, per germline (reference sequence). This chain's CDR3 is CASSSKGGDTQYF.

The chain uses TRBV5-1 and TRBJ2-5. The CDR3 totals 12 residues. In germline, CDR1 is SGHRS, CDR2 YFSETQ. CDR3 sequence: CASSLKEETQYF.

V and J are TRBV5-1 and TRBJ2-7; TCRdb reports TRBD1, a call that lacks DNA to check it against. This CDR3 has 15 residues. Germline-derived CDR1 and CDR2 are SGHRS and YFSETQ. The CDR3 loop reads CASSFAAGASYEQYF.

CDR3 sequence reads: CASSQASGQGTYEQYF. The chain employs TRBV4-1 and TRBJ2-7; TCRdb outputs TRBD1, but without DNA this stays unchecked. CDR3 length: 16 amino acids. In germline, CDR1 is MGHRA, CDR2 YSYEKL.

The J gene is TRBJ2-1, the V gene TRBV11-2; TCRdb's D gene call, TRBD1, goes unchecked for lack of DNA. This CDR3 comprises 14 residues. CDR1 SGHAT and CDR2 FQNNGV come from the germline V gene. CDR3 sequence reads: CASSLQGQYNEQFF.

This rearrangement joins TRBV7-9 to TRBJ2-7; with no DNA, the TCRdb D assignment of TRBD1 cannot be verified. The germline V gene encodes CDR1 SEHNR and CDR2 FQNEAQ (reference sequence). This CDR3 is built from 13 residues. CDR3 loop: CASSIARDYEQYF.

The gene calls are TRBV24-1 and TRBJ2-2; TCRdb's D gene call, TRBD1, goes unchecked for lack of DNA. This CDR3 spans 16 amino acids. Germline V lookup: CDR1 KGHDR, CDR2 SFDVKD. The CDR3 sequence: CATSDQDRGVTGELFF.

This chain uses TRBV15 with TRBJ2-3; TCRdb's D call of TRBD2 is untestable without DNA. The CDR3 consists of 15 residues. Germline CDR1 and CDR2: LNHNV and YYDKDF (reference sequence). CDR3 protein: CATSRDSGGADTQYF.

This chain connects TRBV6-2 or TRBV6-3 to TRBJ2-7; lacking DNA, the TRBD1 call made by TCRdb goes unchecked. This CDR3 has 15 residues. Per germline, CDR1 MNHEY and CDR2 SVGEGT. CDR3 sequence reads: CASSRGQVKTYEQYF.